The clone carrying this T cell receptor beta chain was observed a few times. Antigen: not known. CDR1 and CDR2 from the germline V gene are MGHRA and YSYEKL. CDR3 length: 12 residues. Trimming cost V 0 bases and J 15 bases; bases outside gene matches: 4. TCRdb reprocessed the 5' RACE reads with MiXCR, giving one entry per CDR3 protein. The sample shows a few hundred thousand distinct CDR3 sequences, 19% of them seen only once. This sample is part of a study of T-cell memory formation after mild COVID-19. Study in general: Each donor largely had its own TCR clusters.

Findings and caveats of the study: Researchers found some responding clones in pre-infection memory, a sign that cross-reactive memory joined. CD4+ contracting clones were mainly CM and EM; CD8+ ones, EMRA. Later expanders leaned CD4+, whereas clones that contracted between day 15 and 85 were balanced CD4/CD8.

This receptor was obtained from a man younger than 30 who had mild COVID-19 (a few samples of this study predate the infection). Cell type and time point are not known. The V gene is TRBV4-1, the J gene TRBJ1-5, with 8 bases lining up with TRBD1. Sample: PBMCs or a T cell subset sorted from them (not recorded which). The CDR3 is CASSQEGQVRHF. The CDR3 DNA reads TGCGCCAGCAGCCAAGAGGGACAGGTTCGGCATTTT.